These 18 T cell receptor beta chains were sequenced from one sample in a study of T-cell reconstitution after alpha-beta-depleted transplantation in children. Unique molecular identifiers were incorporated during preparation of the TCRbeta library. One entry per CDR3 protein results from TCRdb running MiXCR on the PCR reads. The table includes about 270,000 distinct CDR3 sequences, approximately 9.6% detected once. This sample comprised PBMCs from the stem cell graft donor, obtained from the stem cell graft. These receptors were taken from a human donor who donated a stem cell graft to a child with SCID.

The chain is built from TRBV14 and TRBJ2-1, with 7 bases matching TRBD2. CDR3 length: 15 residues. Germline V lookup: CDR1 SGHDN, CDR2 FVKESK. The ends lost 1 base at V and 8 bases at J; junction bases unmatched: 8. The CDR3: CASSQGPLGRDEQFF. The CDR3 coding sequence is TGTGCCAGCAGCCAAGGGCCCCTTGGGAGGGATGAGCAGTTCTTC. Drawing the rest from reference TRBV14 and TRBJ2-1, the complete variable domain is EAGVTQFPSHSVIEKGQTVTLRCDPISGHDNLYWYRRVMGKEIKFLLHFVKESKQDESGMPNNRFLAERTGGTYSTLKVQPAELEDSGVYFCASSQGPLGRDEQFFGPGTRLTVL.

This clonotype was seen a handful of times. The chain has TRBV20-1 and TRBJ2-5; TRBD1 agrees at 7 bases. V lost 3 bases to trimming and J lost 7 bases; unmatched junction nucleotides: 14. The CDR3 extends over 15 amino acids. Germline assignment: CDR1 DFQATT and CDR2 SNEGSKA (reference sequence). CDR3 sequence: CSASSDRVPDGTQYF. CDR3 nucleotides: TGCAGTGCTAGTTCTGACAGGGTCCCTGATGGGACCCAGTACTTC.

In its sample, this clonotype was seen a few times. The chain carries TRBV4-1 and TRBJ1-1, with unresolved D. This CDR3 has 14 amino acids. CDR1 is MGHRA, CDR2 YSYEKL, per germline. Trimming removed 0 bases from V and 2 bases from J, with 7 bases in between. The CDR3 sequence: CASSQEVGNTEAFF. The CDR3 DNA follows: TGCGCCAGCAGCCAAGAAGTCGGAAACACTGAAGCTTTCTTT.

This clonotype was detected once. V is TRBV20-1 and J is TRBJ2-7; D unclear. The length of the CDR3 is 13 residues. The germline CDR1 and CDR2 sequences are DFQATT and SNEGSKA (reference sequence). V lost 3 bases and J lost 3, with 12 bases in between. In DNA form, the CDR3 reads TGCAGTGCTAGTTACGTCATTGGCTACGAGCAGTACTTC. Its translation is CSASYVIGYEQYF.

J is TRBJ1-1 and V is TRBV7-9; weak D call: TRBD1 (6 bases). Deletions cut 2 bases from V and 6 bases from J, with 13 bases between. This CDR3 has 14 amino acids. Germline V CDR1 and CDR2: SEHNR, FQNEAQ (reference sequence). DNA of the CDR3: TGTGCCAGCAGCTTAATGGGCAGGGGTGCTGAAGCTTTCTTT. Translating gives CASSLMGRGAEAFF. Full variable domain (rest looked up from reference TRBV7-9 and TRBJ1-1): DTGVSQNPRHKITKRGQNVTFRCDPISEHNRLYWYRQTLGQGPEFLTYFQNEAQLEKSRLLSDRFSAERPKGSFSTLEIQRTEQGDSAMYLCASSLMGRGAEAFFGQGTRLTVV.

A few counts support this clonotype. The chain employs TRBV24-1 and TRBJ2-1; 9 bases agree with TRBD1. Germline V gene data show CDR1 as KGHDR and CDR2 as SFDVKD. V lost 4 bases, J lost 1 base, and 4 bases stayed unmatched. CDR3 length: 16 residues. The CDR3 DNA reads TGTGCCACCAGTGACACCGGGACAGGGTCCTACAATGAGCAGTTCTTC. This sequence encodes CATSDTGTGSYNEQFF.

This clonotype was seen a few times. This chain connects TRBV12-3 or TRBV12-4 to TRBJ2-2, with D unresolved. This CDR3 comprises 15 residues. Trimming took 4 bases from V and 7 from J, leaving 16 bases between them. The CDR3 DNA is TGTGCCAGCAGTTCAGTCTTCAGCCAGATCGGGGAGCTGTTTTTT. Protein sequence: CASSSVFSQIGELFF.

This clonotype was seen a handful of times. The chain combines TRBV6-2 or TRBV6-3 with TRBJ2-1; tentative D call: TRBD2 (7 bases). The CDR3 is 15 residues long. The V end was cut by 2 bases, the J end by 8 bases, with 16 bases between. Germline V gene sequence: CDR1 MNHEY, CDR2 SVGEGT. Here the CDR3 reads CASSYEGGVGDEQFF. The CDR3 DNA is TGTGCCAGCAGTTACGAAGGGGGGGTCGGCGATGAGCAGTTCTTC.

This chain uses TRBV12-3 or TRBV12-4 with TRBJ1-3; 7 bases fit TRBD1. Trimming at V came to 7 bases and at J to 0 bases, leaving 6 bases not matched to a gene. The CDR3 contains 15 residues. This CDR3 is CASMGQPYSGNTIYF. CDR3 nucleotides: TGTGCCAGCATGGGACAGCCATACTCTGGAAACACCATATATTTT.

The rearrangement links TRBV6-2 or TRBV6-3 to TRBJ2-7, with D perhaps TRBD1 (6 bases). The V gene's germline CDR1 is MNHEY and CDR2 SVGEGT. Trimming removed 7 bases from V and 7 bases from J, with 20 bases in between. The CDR3 length is 14 residues. The CDR3 nucleotides are TGTGCCAGCAAATACAGGGCCCTCTCCACTGAGCAGTACTTC. Amino acid sequence: CASKYRALSTEQYF.

This chain uses TRBV29-1 with TRBJ2-3, with no clear D. Germline V gene sequence: CDR1 SQVTM, CDR2 ANQGSEA. This CDR3 contains 13 residues. V shed 1 base and J shed 0 bases, with 5 bases lying between them. This CDR3 reads CSVEGASTDTQYF. The CDR3 bases are TGCAGCGTTGAAGGGGCCAGCACAGATACGCAGTATTTT.

V gene TRBV2 combines with J gene TRBJ1-1, with TRBD1 matching 8 bases. Germline assignment: CDR1 SNHLY and CDR2 FYNNEI. The trim removed 5 bases at V and 1 base at J, leaving 3 bases unmatched. The CDR3 totals 14 residues. CDR3 in DNA: TGTGCCAGCAGTCGACAGGGGCAGAACACTGAAGCTTTCTTT. This codes for CASSRQGQNTEAFF.

This rearrangement joins TRBV5-1 to TRBJ2-1, with 12 positions matching TRBD2. The junction had 5 bases not matched to a gene; V was cut back by 3 bases and J by 4 bases. The germline gives CDR1 SGHRS, CDR2 YFSETQ. The CDR3 covers 16 residues. CDR3 sequence (DNA): TGCGCCAGCAGCTCAAGACTAGCGGGAGTTTACAATGAGCAGTTCTTC. It codes for CASSSRLAGVYNEQFF.

This clonotype was counted a few times. The genes are TRBV20-1 and TRBJ2-3; 7 bases match TRBD2. V trimming: 1 base; J trimming: 4 bases; junction bases outside the gene matches: 5. The germline gives CDR1 DFQATT, CDR2 SNEGSKA (reference sequence). The CDR3 covers 14 residues. CDR3: CSARVGGGPDTQYF. The CDR3 DNA is TGCAGTGCTAGAGTTGGGGGGGGACCAGATACGCAGTATTTT.

This clonotype has only a few counts. The V and J genes are TRBV12-3 or TRBV12-4 and TRBJ1-5; 7 positions agree with TRBD1. With V trimmed by 3 bases and J by 4 bases, 3 bases remained unmatched. The CDR3 is 14 residues long. CDR3 sequence: CASSFGTENQPQHF. CDR3 sequence (DNA): TGTGCCAGCAGTTTTGGGACAGAAAATCAGCCCCAGCATTTT.

The chain recombines TRBV27 with TRBJ1-2; D remains ambiguous. The V end was cut by 5 bases, the J end by 7 bases, with 8 bases between. The CDR3 loop spans 11 amino acids. Per germline, CDR1 MNHEY and CDR2 SMNVEV (reference sequence). CDR3 nucleotides: TGTGCCAGCAGTCCCCCGGGTGGCTACACCTTC. This sequence encodes CASSPPGGYTF.

For the CDR3, the DNA is TGTGCCATCAGTGAGTCGCGGGAGACCTACAATGAGCAGTTCTTC. This translates into CAISESRETYNEQFF. The chain joins TRBV10-3 to TRBJ2-1; TRBD2 aligns across 7 bases. The CDR3 spans 15 residues. V dropped 0 bases and J dropped 2; count of bases not matched to a gene: 1. CDR1 is ENHRY and CDR2 is SYGVKD in the germline V gene.

This clonotype was seen only a few times. The CDR3 region has the DNA TGTGCCAGCGCCAGGGGGGCTGGGTCGGTCAATCAGCCCCAGCATTTT. Translating it yields CASARGAGSVNQPQHF. The chain combines TRBV7-8 with TRBJ1-5; 7 nucleotides match TRBD1. The germline V gene has CDR1 SGHVS and CDR2 FQNEAQ. The CDR3 runs to 16 residues. After removal of 8 bases from V and 3 bases from J, the junction contained 13 bases not matched to a gene.